This T cell receptor (beta chain) was recorded in a study of shared clonotypes between healthy human individuals. Whole-study context: A couple of women and a few men aged 18 to 49 made up the donors. General study results and limits: Donor scarcity curtailed the genetic and exposure-history diversity represented herein.

The CDR3 contains 14 residues. The germline V gene has CDR1 GTSNPN and CDR2 SVGIG (reference sequence). V was cut by 4 bases and J by 3 bases, with 15 bases left in between. TCRdb's copy holds only in-frame clones and misses some; the assay was immunoSEQ multiplex PCR. This table holds a few hundred thousand clones, 70% to 80% found once. This clone has just a few counts. Its antigen is not identified. Genomic DNA, for the unsorted samples, came from some 100 million PBMCs. The source material was PBMCs. The sequence derives from a woman aged 40-49 years in good health. Some clones in this sample may be carry-over from other donors' samples. The rearrangement joins TRBV30 to TRBJ1-2; possibly TRBD1 for D (6 bases). The CDR3 reads CAWTTTGADYGYTF. The CDR3, as DNA: TGTGCCTGGACTACAACGGGGGCCGACTATGGCTACACCTTC.